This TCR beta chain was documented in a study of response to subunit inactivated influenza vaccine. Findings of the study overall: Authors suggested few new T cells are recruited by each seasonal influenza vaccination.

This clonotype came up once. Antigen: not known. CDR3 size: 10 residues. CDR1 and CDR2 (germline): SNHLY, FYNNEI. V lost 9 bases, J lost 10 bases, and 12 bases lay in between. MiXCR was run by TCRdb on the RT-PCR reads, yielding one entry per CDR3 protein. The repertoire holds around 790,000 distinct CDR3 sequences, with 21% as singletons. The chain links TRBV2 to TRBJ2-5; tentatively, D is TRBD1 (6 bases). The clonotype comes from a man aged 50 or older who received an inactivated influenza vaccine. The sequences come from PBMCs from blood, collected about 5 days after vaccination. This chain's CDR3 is CASEGDGQYF. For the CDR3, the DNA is TGTGCCAGTGAGGGGGACGGCCAGTACTTC.